This T cell receptor (beta chain) was obtained from a study of a mutant IDH1 vaccine in newly diagnosed glioma. Germline CDR1 reads MNHNS; CDR2 reads SASEGT. V gave up 3 bases and J gave up 6 bases; unmatched junction bases: 11. The CDR3 is 15 residues long. Repertoires were generated with immunoSEQ multiplex PCR, while TCRdb's copy carries only in-frame clones and drops some. The table has about 58,000 clones, 81% seen once; the top ten hold under 6%. As for this clone: Its antigen remains unknown.

General study results and limits: Pseudoprogression seemed unlinked to shifts in top peripheral T cell clonotypes.

Regarding time point: week 35, safety follow-up. All doses held 300 ug of mutant IDH1 20-mer peptide, with topical imiquimod. New WHO grade 3 or 4 IDH1-mutant, ATRX-lost astrocytomas were present in all donors. The chain combines TRBV6-1 with TRBJ2-7; 7 bases match TRBD2. This sequence was found in a man in his forties with glioma. The sequenced sample was PBMCs, obtained from a glioma patient whose treatment included an IDH1 peptide vaccine. The CDR3 DNA reads as TGTGCCAGCAGTGATTTTGGCGGGAGAGGCAGCGAGCAGTACTTC. Amino acids: CASSDFGGRGSEQYF.